The 18 T cell receptor beta chains below come from one sample, sequenced in a study of blood T cell repertoires in COVID-19. The table came from immunoSEQ multiplex PCR; TCRdb's copy has only in-frame clones and leaves some out. The data contain some 230,000 clones, roughly 84% of them singletons. The sequenced material came from peripheral blood. These TCRs come from an older woman with acute or convalescent COVID-19.

The J gene is TRBJ1-6, the V gene TRBV4-1; D is uncertain. This CDR3 has 15 amino acids. In germline, CDR1 is MGHRA, CDR2 YSYEKL. V was trimmed by 0 bases and J by 6 bases, leaving 9 bases between them. As DNA, the CDR3 is TGCGCCAGCAGCCAAGAGCCAGGCCTTAATTCACCCCTCCACTTT. This sequence encodes CASSQEPGLNSPLHF.

This clone showed up just a few times. The chain carries TRBV4-3 and TRBJ1-1; tentatively, D is TRBD1 (5 bases). Germline values: CDR1 LGHNA, CDR2 YSLEER. This CDR3 is built from 13 residues. The ends were cut back, 4 bases at V and 5 bases at J, with 11 bases in the middle. CDR3 nucleotides: TGCGCCAGCAGCCTAGGTCGGGGGACTGAAGCTTTCTTT. Its protein is CASSLGRGTEAFF.

The V call is TRBV9, the J call TRBJ2-3, with TRBD1 matching over 7 bases. CDR3 length equals 16 residues. Germline V gene data show CDR1 as SGDLS and CDR2 as YYNGEE. The ends lost 5 bases at V and 0 bases at J; junction bases unmatched: 9. The CDR3 region is CASSRTGVTSTDTQYF. CDR3 coding DNA: TGTGCCAGCAGTCGGACAGGCGTGACTAGCACAGATACGCAGTATTTT. The full variable domain, rest sourced from reference TRBV9 and TRBJ2-3, is DSGVTQTPKHLITATGQRVTLRCSPRSGDLSVYWYQQSLDQGLQFLIQYYNGEERAKGNILERFSAQQFPDLHSELNLSSLELGDSALYFCASSRTGVTSTDTQYFGPGTRLTVL.

The V call is TRBV5-4, the J call TRBJ1-6, with 9 bases fitting TRBD1. The germline V gene encodes CDR1 SGHNT and CDR2 YYREEE (reference sequence). The CDR3 extends over 15 amino acids. Trimming removed 4 bases from V and 9 bases from J; junction bases left unmatched: 8. In DNA, the CDR3 is TGTGCCAGCAGCCCGGACAGGGGACCTTTTTCACCCCTCCACTTT. Its translation is CASSPDRGPFSPLHF.

The rearrangement uses TRBV11-2 and TRBJ2-7, with TRBD2 as a possible D gene (6 bases). Trimming cost V 5 bases and J 0 bases, with 17 bases left between them. There are 16 residues in the CDR3. Germline V gives CDR1 SGHAT, CDR2 FQNNGV. In DNA form, the CDR3 reads TGTGCCAGCAGCCCAGTTGGGGGACTGATCTCCTACGAGCAGTACTTC. Its protein is CASSPVGGLISYEQYF.

This clone was observed a handful of times. The V call is TRBV9, the J call TRBJ2-5; possible D gene TRBD1, 5 bases. CDR3 length: 16 amino acids. Germline lookup yields CDR1 SGDLS and CDR2 YYNGEE. V lost 0 bases and J lost 5, with 17 bases in between. The CDR3 sequence is CASSVGARVNGETQYF. CDR3 DNA sequence: TGTGCCAGCAGCGTAGGCGCCAGGGTCAACGGGGAGACCCAGTACTTC.

This chain links TRBV10-3 with TRBJ1-1, with D uncertain. V was shortened by 0 bases and J by 10 bases, with 12 bases between the two germline ends. The CDR3 has 13 amino acids. Germline lookup yields CDR1 ENHRY and CDR2 SYGVKD. CDR3 nucleotides: TGTGCCATCAGTGAGTCCAACCCTGCCGGAGCTTTCTTT. Translating it yields CAISESNPAGAFF.

The V call is TRBV15, the J call TRBJ2-4, with 9 bases that match TRBD2. Germline values: CDR1 LNHNV, CDR2 YYDKDF (reference sequence). The CDR3 spans 18 residues. V lost 1 base to trimming and J lost 0 bases; unmatched junction nucleotides: 7. The CDR3 loop reads CATSRGVAGDLAKNIQYF. The CDR3 nucleotides read TGTGCCACCAGCAGAGGGGTAGCGGGGGACCTAGCCAAAAACATTCAGTACTTC. Full variable domain (remainder filled in from reference TRBV15 and TRBJ2-4): DAMVIQNPRYQVTQFGKPVTLSCSQTLNHNVMYWYQQKSSQAPKLLFHYYDKDFNNEADTPDNFQSRRPNTSFCFLDIRSPGLGDTAMYLCATSRGVAGDLAKNIQYFGAGTRLSVL.

V is TRBV5-4 and J is TRBJ1-1; D possibly corresponds to TRBD1 (6 bases). CDR1 is SGHNT and CDR2 is YYREEE in the germline V gene (reference sequence). This CDR3 has 16 residues. V lost 2 bases and J 4 bases, leaving 18 bases between the germline ends. Written as DNA, the CDR3 is TGTGCCAGCAGCTTAAATCCTGCAGGGGCATTCACTGAAGCTTTCTTT. This translates into CASSLNPAGAFTEAFF.

The rearrangement uses TRBV6-5 and TRBJ1-2, with D unclear. The germline V gene encodes CDR1 MNHEY and CDR2 SVGAGI. This CDR3 is 12 amino acids long. Trimming pared 7 bases from V and 8 bases from J, leaving 14 bases between. CDR3: CASNRPGSGYTF. CDR3 sequence (DNA): TGTGCCAGCAACCGTCCGGGTAGCGGCTACACCTTC.

The chain recombines TRBV3-1 (or the pseudogene TRBV3-2) with TRBJ1-2, with a possible D match to TRBD1 (6 bases). V shed 5 bases and J shed 8 bases, with 21 bases lying between them. This CDR3 has 15 residues. Germline V gene data show CDR1 as LGHDT and CDR2 as YNNKEL (reference sequence). The CDR3 nucleotides read TGTGCCAGCAGCTCCCCGGGTAGGGGGTATGAGGGCTACACCTTC. It specifies CASSSPGRGYEGYTF.

The rearrangement joins TRBV4-1 to TRBJ2-7; maybe TRBD1 (5 bases). The CDR3 runs to 13 residues. Between the trimmed V and J ends, which lost 4 bases and 7 bases, there was a span of 14 bases. The germline gives CDR1 MGHRA, CDR2 YSYEKL. The CDR3 here is CASSLDMAWEQYF. The CDR3 region has the DNA TGCGCCAGCAGCCTGGACATGGCATGGGAGCAGTACTTC.

CDR3 sequence reads: CASSYSGLGGRQPQHF. Here the CDR3 DNA reads TGTGCCAGCAGTTACTCGGGGTTAGGGGGCCGGCAGCCCCAGCATTTT. The chain is built from TRBV6-2 or TRBV6-3 and TRBJ1-5; 7 bases map to TRBD1. V lost 0 bases to trimming and J lost 7 bases; unmatched junction nucleotides: 9. Germline-derived CDR1 and CDR2 are MNHEY and SVGEGT. This CDR3 spans 16 amino acids.

This clone was seen only a few times. V usage is TRBV4-2 and J usage is TRBJ2-7, with TRBD1 matching 9 bases. CDR1 is LGHNA, CDR2 YNFKEQ, per germline. The CDR3 is 16 amino acids. The J segment lost 2 bases and the V segment lost 0 bases, leaving 5 bases of the junction unmatched. DNA for the CDR3: TGTGCCAGCAGCCAAGATCCGGGACAGGGTGCCTACGAGCAGTACTTC. It specifies CASSQDPGQGAYEQYF.

The gene calls are TRBV5-1 and TRBJ2-7, with 7 bases matching TRBD1. Germline-derived CDR1 and CDR2 are SGHRS and YFSETQ. This CDR3 contains 15 residues. Losses at the gene ends were 4 bases for V and 4 bases for J; bases not matched to a gene: 11. CDR3 DNA sequence: TGCGCCAGCAGCCCGAGGACAGGTCCGGTATACGAGCAGTACTTC. It yields the protein CASSPRTGPVYEQYF.

The chain couples TRBV7-9 to TRBJ2-7; 10 bases match TRBD1. Trimming took 1 base from V and 6 from J; bases not matched to a gene: 12. Germline-derived CDR1 and CDR2 are SEHNR and FQNEAQ (reference sequence). The CDR3 is 17 amino acids. CDR3 region: CASSLGRRGTGEGEQYF. The CDR3 DNA reads as TGTGCCAGCAGCTTAGGCCGGCGAGGGACAGGGGAGGGCGAGCAGTACTTC.

This rearrangement joins TRBV7-9 to TRBJ2-7, with D hard to call. This CDR3 is built from 14 residues. V lost 3 bases and J lost 2, with 11 bases in between. Germline V gives CDR1 SEHNR, CDR2 FQNEAQ (reference sequence). The CDR3 bases are TGTGCCAGCAGCTTTCGCGAACAGACCTACGAGCAGTACTTC. It codes for CASSFREQTYEQYF.

The rearrangement joins TRBV7-6 to TRBJ2-2; the D gene is possibly TRBD1 (5 bases). The CDR3 loop spans 15 amino acids. Germline V gene lookup returns CDR1 SGHVS and CDR2 FNYEAQ. Trimming stripped 1 base from V and 1 base from J, with 7 bases between. CDR3 in amino acids: CASSLGGLNTGELFF. CDR3 sequence (DNA): TGTGCCAGCAGCTTAGGGGGCCTGAACACCGGGGAGCTGTTTTTT.